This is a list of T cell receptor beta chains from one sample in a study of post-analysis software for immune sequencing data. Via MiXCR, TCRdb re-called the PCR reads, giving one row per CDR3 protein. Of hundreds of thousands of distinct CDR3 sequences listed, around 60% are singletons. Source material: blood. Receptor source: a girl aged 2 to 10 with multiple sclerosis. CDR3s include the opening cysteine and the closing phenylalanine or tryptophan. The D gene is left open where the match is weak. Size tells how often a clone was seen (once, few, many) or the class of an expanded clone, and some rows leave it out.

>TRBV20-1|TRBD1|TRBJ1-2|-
CSARDSQGDGYTF
TGCAGTGCTAGAGATAGCCAGGGGGATGGCTACACCTTC
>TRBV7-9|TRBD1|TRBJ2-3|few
CASRLLLLRDSKTSTDTQYF
TGTGCCAGCAGGCTCCTACTTCTCCGGGACAGCAAGACTAGCACAGATACGCAGTATTTT
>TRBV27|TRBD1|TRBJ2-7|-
CASSLSDRARHEQYF
TGTGCCAGCAGTTTATCGGACAGGGCAAGGCACGAGCAGTACTTC
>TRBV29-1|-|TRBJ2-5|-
CSAPSRGGETQYF
TGCAGCGCCCCTAGCCGGGGAGGAGAGACCCAGTACTTC
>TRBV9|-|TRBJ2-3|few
CASSVATERDADTQYF
TGTGCCAGCAGCGTAGCGACGGAGAGAGACGCAGATACGCAGTATTTT
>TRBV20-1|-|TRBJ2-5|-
CSARDWSGAVQETQYF
TGCAGTGCTAGAGATTGGTCGGGGGCCGTCCAAGAGACCCAGTACTTC
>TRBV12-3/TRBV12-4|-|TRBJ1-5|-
CASSPSINQPQHF
TGTGCCAGCAGCCCATCGATCAATCAGCCCCAGCATTTT
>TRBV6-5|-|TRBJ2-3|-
CVTRRGGVNTDTQYF
TGTGTCACACGGAGGGGGGGAGTGAACACAGATACGCAGTATTTT
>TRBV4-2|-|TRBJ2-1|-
CASSQVQTGGSYNEQFF
TGTGCCAGCAGCCAAGTCCAGACGGGCGGATCCTACAATGAGCAGTTCTTC
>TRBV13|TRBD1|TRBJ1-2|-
CASSSWDSGSYGYTF
TGTGCCAGCAGCTCCTGGGACAGCGGAAGCTATGGCTACACCTTC
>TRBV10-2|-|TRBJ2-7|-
CASSEFQSYEQYF
TGCGCCAGCAGTGAGTTTCAGTCTTACGAGCAGTACTTC
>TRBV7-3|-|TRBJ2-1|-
CASSLIAGTHNEQFF
TGTGCCAGCAGCCTTATCGCGGGCACCCACAATGAGCAGTTCTTC
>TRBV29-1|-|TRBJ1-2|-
CGVAPSRETTYGYTF
TGCGGCGTTGCCCCATCCAGGGAAACCACCTATGGCTACACCTTC
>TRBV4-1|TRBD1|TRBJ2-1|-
CASSLFPGTGDNEQFF
TGCGCCAGCAGCCTCTTCCCCGGGACAGGGGACAATGAGCAGTTCTTC
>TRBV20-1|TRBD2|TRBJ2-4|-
CSARPPTSGRAKNIQYF
TGCAGTGCTAGACCCCCGACTAGCGGGAGGGCCAAAAACATTCAGTACTTC
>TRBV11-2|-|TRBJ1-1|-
CASSFAEVTEAFF
TGTGCCAGCAGCTTTGCAGAGGTCACTGAAGCTTTCTTT
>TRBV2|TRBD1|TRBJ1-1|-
CASSGGTGARRAEAFF
TGTGCCAGCAGTGGGGGGACAGGGGCGCGAAGGGCTGAAGCTTTCTTT
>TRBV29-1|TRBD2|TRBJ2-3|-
CSVESGRKWVTDTQYF
TGCAGCGTTGAAAGCGGGAGGAAGTGGGTGACAGATACGCAGTATTTT
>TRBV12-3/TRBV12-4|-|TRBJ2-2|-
CASNPGTGELFF
TGTGCCAGCAACCCAGGCACCGGGGAGCTGTTTTTT
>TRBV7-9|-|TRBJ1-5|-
CASSLRGLGQPQHF
TGTGCCAGCAGCTTACGGGGGTTGGGTCAGCCCCAGCATTTT
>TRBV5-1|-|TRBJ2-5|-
CASSFLGALDGETQYF
TGCGCCAGCAGCTTCTTAGGAGCCCTGGATGGAGAGACCCAGTACTTC
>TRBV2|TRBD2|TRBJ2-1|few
CASSEAGTSGGDYNEQFF
TGTGCCAGCAGTGAAGCCGGGACTAGCGGGGGGGATTACAATGAGCAGTTCTTC
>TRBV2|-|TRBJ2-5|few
CASSEWVRETQYF
TGTGCCAGCAGTGAATGGGTGAGAGAGACCCAGTACTTC
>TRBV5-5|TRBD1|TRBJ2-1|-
CASSLRETGGNSYNEQFF
TGTGCCAGCAGCTTAAGAGAGACAGGGGGTAACTCCTACAATGAGCAGTTCTTC
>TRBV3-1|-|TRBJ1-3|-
CASSPAGPWNTIYF
TGTGCCAGCAGCCCCGCGGGCCCTTGGAACACCATATATTTT
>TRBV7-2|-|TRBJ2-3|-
CASSLAGPNVDTQYF
TGTGCCAGCAGCTTAGCTGGGCCCAACGTAGATACGCAGTATTTT
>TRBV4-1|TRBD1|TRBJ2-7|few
CASSQVPTGGGYEQYF
TGCGCCAGCAGCCAAGTTCCGACAGGGGGAGGCTACGAGCAGTACTTC
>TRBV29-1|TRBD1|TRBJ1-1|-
CSGGQSNTEAFF
TGCAGCGGGGGACAGAGCAACACTGAAGCTTTCTTT
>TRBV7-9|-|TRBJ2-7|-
CASSSFQGHEQYF
TGTGCCAGCAGCTCCTTTCAGGGCCACGAGCAGTACTTC
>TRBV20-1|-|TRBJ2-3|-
CSARDPTTSSTDTQYF
TGCAGTGCTAGAGATCCCACGACGTCTAGCACAGATACGCAGTATTTT
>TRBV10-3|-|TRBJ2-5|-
CAPMGLGWREYF
TGTGCCCCCATGGGGTTAGGGTGGCGTGAGTACTTC
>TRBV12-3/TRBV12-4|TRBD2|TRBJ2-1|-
CASRTQAGAVGNEQFF
TGTGCCAGCAGGACGCAAGCGGGGGCAGTTGGTAATGAGCAGTTCTTC
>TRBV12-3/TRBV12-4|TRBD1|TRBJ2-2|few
CASSPGTGRTGELFF
TGTGCCAGCAGTCCAGGGACAGGGCGCACCGGGGAGCTGTTTTTT
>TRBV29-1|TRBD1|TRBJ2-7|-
CSVQRTGSSYEQYF
TGCAGTGTACAACGGACAGGGAGCTCCTACGAGCAGTACTTC
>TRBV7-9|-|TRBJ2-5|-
CASSQEARQETQYF
TGTGCCAGCAGCCAGGAGGCCCGCCAAGAGACCCAGTACTTC
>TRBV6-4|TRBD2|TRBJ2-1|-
CASSDLPTSGTNEQFF
TGTGCCAGCAGTGACCTTCCGACTAGCGGGACAAATGAGCAGTTCTTC
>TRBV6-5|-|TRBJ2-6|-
CASAGSGANVLTF
TGTGCCAGCGCAGGGTCTGGGGCCAACGTCCTGACTTTC
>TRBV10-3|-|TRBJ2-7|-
CAISESNSHEHYF
TGTGCCATCAGTGAGTCGAACTCCCACGAGCATTACTTC
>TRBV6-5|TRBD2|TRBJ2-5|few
CASSYLTSGIETQYF
TGTGCCAGCAGTTACTTGACTAGCGGGATTGAGACCCAGTACTTC
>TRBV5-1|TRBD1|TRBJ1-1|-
CASSLLGDRVRTEAFF
TGCGCCAGCAGCTTGCTCGGGGACAGGGTTCGAACTGAAGCTTTCTTT
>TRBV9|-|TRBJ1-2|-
CASSPRLGTDYGYTF
TGTGCCAGCAGCCCACGACTAGGGACGGACTATGGCTACACCTTC
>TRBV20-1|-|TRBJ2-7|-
CSALVAGQVNYEQYF
TGCAGTGCCCTCGTAGCGGGACAGGTGAACTACGAGCAGTACTTC
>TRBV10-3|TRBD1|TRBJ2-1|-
CAISESTRDRGDHNEQFF
TGTGCCATCAGTGAGTCGACGCGGGACAGGGGCGACCACAATGAGCAGTTCTTC
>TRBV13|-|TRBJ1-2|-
CASSFNRYYGYTF
TGTGCCAGCAGCTTCAACCGATACTATGGCTACACCTTC
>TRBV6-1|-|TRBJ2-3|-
CASETGNTQYF
TGTGCCAGCGAAACAGGGAATACGCAGTATTTT
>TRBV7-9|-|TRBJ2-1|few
CASSGVGPTNEQFF
TGTGCCAGCAGCGGGGTGGGGCCTACAAATGAGCAGTTCTTC
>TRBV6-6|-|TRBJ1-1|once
CASSYSGPEAFF
TGTGCCAGCAGTTACTCGGGGCCTGAAGCTTTCTTT
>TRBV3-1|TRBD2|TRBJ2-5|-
CASSQGGLAGGETQYF
TGTGCCAGCAGCCAAGGGGGACTAGCGGGGGGAGAGACCCAGTACTTC
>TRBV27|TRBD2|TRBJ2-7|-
CASTLTSGSSYEQYF
TGTGCCAGCACCCTGACTAGCGGGAGCTCCTACGAGCAGTACTTC
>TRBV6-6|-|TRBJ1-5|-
CASSYSAGGSNQPQHF
TGTGCCAGCAGTTACTCTGCCGGGGGATCCAATCAGCCCCAGCATTTT
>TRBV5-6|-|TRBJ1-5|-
CASSLGLEHQPQHF
TGTGCCAGCAGCTTGGGTTTAGAGCATCAGCCCCAGCATTTT